The clone carrying this TCR beta chain was seen more than once but under ten times. Its specificity is not known. The CDR3 totals 14 residues. The germline gives CDR1 SGHTA, CDR2 FQGNSA. Trimming at V came to 5 bases and at J to 2 bases, leaving 3 bases not matched to a gene. UMIs and sample barcodes were carried by the TCR alpha and TCR beta cDNA libraries that 5'RACE produced using constant-segment primers. Via MiXCR, TCRdb re-called the 5' RACE reads, giving one row per CDR3 protein. The data show a few hundred thousand distinct CDR3 sequences, with approximately 15% seen just once and about 22% held by the top ten. The data derive from a study of T-cell memory formation after mild COVID-19. Study-wide results and caveats: There was a balanced CD4/CD8 profile in clones contracting day 15 to 85, and later expanders leaned CD4+. Chiefly within CM and EM were the contracting CD4+ clones; CD8+ ones were within EMRA. Second-wave clones with a day 37 peak had unconfirmed SARS-CoV-2 specificity.

This sequence joins TRBV7-2 and TRBJ2-7; 10 bases map to TRBD2. The TCR sequence derives from a man aged 18 to 35 who had mild COVID-19 (a few samples of this study predate the infection). Cell type and time point are not known. Specimen: PBMCs or a T cell subset sorted from them (not recorded which). The CDR3 region has the DNA TGTGCCAGCAGCGCCCTAGCGGGGGCCTACGAGCAGTACTTC. This translates into CASSALAGAYEQYF.